Presented here are 26 T cell receptor beta chains from one specimen sequenced in a study of cytomegalovirus exposure and HLA in healthy donors (dated by TCRdb to about 2017). The method was the immunoSEQ multiplex PCR assay. TCRdb holds this immuneACCESS table with in-frame rearrangements only. Some clones are missing; in checked studies, unresolved V genes explain under half, and the rest has no known cause. Across this sample there are tens of thousands of clones, with around 95% seen only once. The ten largest make up around 0.69% of the sample. The specimen sequenced was PBMCs. The receptors stem from a woman aged 18-29 years in good health and CMV-seronegative.

This sequence joins TRBV6-1 and TRBJ1-1; 7 bases match TRBD1. J gave up 11 bases and V 2 bases, and 17 bases lay outside the gene matches. This CDR3 comprises 16 residues. Germline CDR1 MNHNS, CDR2 SASEGT. In DNA form, the CDR3 reads TGTGCCAGCAGTGAACAACCCGGACAGGTAGCTCTGAACGCTTTCTTT. Amino acid sequence: CASSEQPGQVALNAFF.

V usage is TRBV13 and J usage is TRBJ2-1; D is unresolved. Trimming took 2 bases from V and 2 from J, leaving 10 bases between them. The CDR3 consists of 15 residues. Germline V gene sequence: CDR1 PRHDT, CDR2 FYEKMQ (reference sequence). DNA of the CDR3: TGTGCCAGCAGCTTATTCAGCGAGGCCTACAATGAGCAGTTCTTC. It codes for CASSLFSEAYNEQFF.

This rearrangement joins TRBV5-1 to TRBJ1-1, with D unresolved. The V gene's germline CDR1 is SGHRS and CDR2 YFSETQ. V was clipped by 3 bases and J by 0 bases, with 6 bases between them. CDR3 size: 13 residues. The CDR3 sequence: CASSSTMNTEAFF. CDR3 DNA: TGCGCCAGCAGCTCCACTATGAACACTGAAGCTTTCTTT.

This rearrangement joins TRBV19 to TRBJ1-5; 7 bases map to TRBD1. CDR1 is LNHDA, CDR2 SQIVND, per germline (reference sequence). Trimming took 6 bases from V and 0 from J; bases not matched to a gene: 2. The CDR3 loop spans 14 amino acids. CDR3 loop: CASRTGNSNQPQHF. The CDR3 DNA sequence: TGTGCCAGTAGGACAGGGAATAGCAATCAGCCCCAGCATTTT.

The chain recombines TRBV5-4 with TRBJ2-2; D is uncertain. Germline loops: CDR1 SGHNT, CDR2 YYREEE (reference sequence). The CDR3 loop spans 12 amino acids. V was trimmed by 7 bases and J by 1 base, leaving 5 bases between them. The CDR3 loop is CASPLNTGELFF. The CDR3 coding sequence is TGTGCCAGCCCGTTGAACACCGGGGAGCTGTTTTTT.

The chain has TRBV5-4 and TRBJ2-3; maybe TRBD2 (6 bases). The CDR3 is 16 amino acids. Per the germline V gene, CDR1 is SGHNT and CDR2 is YYREEE (reference sequence). The V gene lost 3 bases and the J gene lost 9 bases, with 23 bases spanning the gap. The CDR3 region is CASSSPGTGVFLTQYF. As DNA, the CDR3 is TGTGCCAGCAGCTCGCCGGGAACGGGAGTCTTTTTAACGCAGTATTTT.

This clone has just one count. The gene calls are TRBV6-1 and TRBJ2-3; 12 bases match TRBD2. Germline V gene sequence: CDR1 MNHNS, CDR2 SASEGT. Germline trimming cut 4 bases from V and 0 bases from J; bases unmatched to any gene: 11. This CDR3 is built from 19 residues. This chain's CDR3 is CASSAYGLAGPTSTDTQYF. The CDR3 region has the DNA TGTGCCAGCAGTGCTTATGGACTAGCGGGACCCACTAGCACAGATACGCAGTATTTT.

The chain combines TRBV7-2 with TRBJ2-5, with D possibly TRBD2 on 7 matching bases. Trimming left V 6 bases short and J 7 bases short, with 18 bases between. The V gene's germline CDR1 is SGHTA and CDR2 FQGNSA. The CDR3 consists of 14 residues. CDR3 sequence reads: CASSSGGGRGTQYF. DNA of the CDR3: TGTGCCAGCAGTTCCGGCGGGGGCCGGGGGACCCAGTACTTC.

This chain links TRBV4-1 with TRBJ2-2; TRBD1 matches at 8 bases. V gave up 6 bases and J gave up 0 bases; unmatched junction bases: 21. Germline CDR1 reads MGHRA; CDR2 reads YSYEKL. The CDR3 totals 21 residues. The DNA for the CDR3 is TGCGCCAGCAGGCAAACCCCCTCCGACAGGGGCCCATCCTCGAACACCGGGGAGCTGTTTTTT. It yields the protein CASRQTPSDRGPSSNTGELFF.

This clone was seen once. V is TRBV28 and J is TRBJ2-7, with 9 bases that match TRBD2. The CDR3 totals 12 residues. From germline, CDR1 is MDHEN and CDR2 SYDVKM. V lost 8 bases, J lost 2 bases, and 1 base stayed unmatched. CDR3 sequence: CASRLAAYEQYF. The CDR3, as DNA: TGTGCCAGCCGACTAGCGGCCTACGAGCAGTACTTC.

This chain uses TRBV29-1 with TRBJ1-2, with a weak D call TRBD1 (6 bases). The ends were cut back, 4 bases at V and 1 base at J, with 13 bases in the middle. Germline lookup yields CDR1 SQVTM and CDR2 ANQGSEA. The CDR3 loop spans 14 amino acids. CDR3 sequence reads: CSVAGEGFNYGYTF. For the CDR3, the DNA is TGCAGCGTTGCAGGGGAGGGATTTAACTATGGCTACACCTTC.

V gene TRBV5-6 combines with J gene TRBJ2-3, with TRBD2 as a possible D gene (6 bases). CDR3 length: 16 amino acids. V was trimmed by 6 bases and J by 6 bases, leaving 23 bases between them. Looked up from germline, CDR1 is SGHDT and CDR2 is YYEEEE. CDR3 nucleotides: TGTGCCAGCACCTCCAATCCGGGAGTGATTCCCGATACGCAGTATTTT. It specifies CASTSNPGVIPDTQYF.

This clone is a singleton in its sample. The rearrangement joins TRBV5-1 to TRBJ2-1; TRBD2 matches 9 bases. V was clipped by 1 base and J by 7 bases; unmatched bases: 9. This CDR3 spans 16 amino acids. Germline lookup yields CDR1 SGHRS and CDR2 YFSETQ. The CDR3 protein is CASSLQGAGGWNEQFF. CDR3 nucleotide sequence: TGCGCCAGCAGCTTGCAGGGAGCGGGAGGTTGGAATGAGCAGTTCTTC.

The J gene is TRBJ1-1, the V gene TRBV11-2, with 11 bases identical to TRBD1. CDR1 and CDR2 (germline): SGHAT, FQNNGV. CDR3 length: 13 amino acids. Unmatched junction bases numbered 7, after V lost 5 bases and J lost 11 bases. This chain's CDR3 is CASSLGGQGDAFF. CDR3 coding DNA: TGTGCCAGCAGCCTGGGGGGACAGGGGGACGCTTTCTTT.

The gene calls are TRBV6-1 and TRBJ2-2, with 9 nucleotides matching TRBD2. V was clipped by 8 bases and J by 3 bases; unmatched bases: 7. Germline CDR1 MNHNS, CDR2 SASEGT. This CDR3 spans 15 amino acids. The CDR3 bases are TGTGCCAGCGGGTGGGAGCGGGGGGACACCGGGGAGCTGTTTTTT. The encoded protein is CASGWERGDTGELFF.

The chain carries TRBV29-1 and TRBJ2-1; 9 bases align to TRBD2. Germline CDR1 and CDR2: SQVTM and ANQGSEA. The CDR3 extends over 13 amino acids. V shed 7 bases and J 5 bases; nucleotides not matched to a gene: 6. This CDR3 reads CSGPSGVNNEQFF. The CDR3 nucleotides are TGCAGCGGTCCTAGCGGGGTTAACAATGAGCAGTTCTTC.

V and J are TRBV2 and TRBJ2-3, with 7 bases fitting TRBD1. The length of the CDR3 is 15 residues. The V segment lost 7 bases and the J segment 3 bases; nucleotides outside the gene matches: 10. The germline gives CDR1 SNHLY, CDR2 FYNNEI. The CDR3 region is CASNLQGLKTDTQYF. CDR3 DNA: TGTGCCAGCAACCTACAGGGGCTTAAAACAGATACGCAGTATTTT.

This chain joins TRBV19 and TRBJ1-1, with D possibly TRBD1 on 5 matching bases. Germline-derived CDR1 and CDR2 are LNHDA and SQIVND (reference sequence). The germline V and J ends were trimmed by 3 bases and 3 bases, with 11 bases remaining between them. CDR3 length: 14 amino acids. Here the CDR3 DNA reads TGTGCCAGTAGTATGGGGGGTGGGGACACTGAAGCTTTCTTT. Translation: CASSMGGGDTEAFF.

This sequence joins TRBV7-9 and TRBJ2-5; 8 bases are shared with TRBD2. This CDR3 comprises 14 residues. Trimming cost V 6 bases and J 4 bases; bases outside gene matches: 7. Germline V lookup: CDR1 SEHNR, CDR2 FQNEAQ (reference sequence). In nucleotides, the CDR3 is TGTGCCAGCAGTTTGGGGACTAGAGTAGAGACCCAGTACTTC. This encodes CASSLGTRVETQYF. Filled out from reference TRBV7-9 and TRBJ2-5, the complete variable domain reads DTGVSQNPRHKITKRGQNVTFRCDPISEHNRLYWYRQTLGQGPEFLTYFQNEAQLEKSRLLSDRFSAERPKGSFSTLEIQRTEQGDSAMYLCASSLGTRVETQYFGPGTRLLVL.

This sequence joins TRBV4-1 and TRBJ1-6, with D unclear. CDR1 is MGHRA and CDR2 is YSYEKL in the germline V gene. The CDR3 is made up of 14 amino acids. Deletions cut 1 base from V and 9 bases from J, with 10 bases between. The CDR3 spells CASSQVRVVSPLHF. CDR3 nucleotides: TGCGCCAGCAGCCAAGTTCGAGTCGTTTCACCCCTCCACTTT.

V and J are TRBV27 and TRBJ2-1; D gene unclear. This CDR3 comprises 14 residues. In germline, CDR1 is MNHEY, CDR2 SMNVEV (reference sequence). V lost 6 bases and J lost 6, with 15 bases in between. In DNA form, the CDR3 reads TGTGCCAGCAGCCCCGCCGATACATTCAATGAGCAGTTCTTC. Translated: CASSPADTFNEQFF.

The V gene is TRBV4-3, the J gene TRBJ1-3; the D is unclear. Germline CDR1 reads LGHNA; CDR2 reads YSLEER. Trimming took 2 bases from V and 1 from J, leaving 12 bases between them. The CDR3 extends over 16 amino acids. Here the CDR3 reads CASSQSATGSGNTIYF. The CDR3 DNA reads as TGCGCCAGCAGCCAAAGTGCCACCGGGTCTGGAAACACCATATATTTT.

The rearrangement links TRBV5-1 to TRBJ2-7; 7 bases line up with TRBD1. Trimming cost V 0 bases and J 2 bases; bases outside gene matches: 8. There are 16 residues in the CDR3. Germline CDR1 SGHRS, CDR2 YFSETQ. CDR3 amino acids: CASSLAWDSRAYEQYF. As DNA, the CDR3 is TGCGCCAGCAGCTTGGCCTGGGACAGCCGTGCCTACGAGCAGTACTTC.

This chain connects TRBV28 to TRBJ2-1; 9 bases map to TRBD1. Trimming removed 6 bases from V and 3 bases from J; junction bases left unmatched: 6. From germline, CDR1 is MDHEN and CDR2 SYDVKM. CDR3 length: 15 residues. The CDR3, as DNA: TGTGCCAGCAGGCGGACAGGGGTTAACTACAATGAGCAGTTCTTC. Translated, it gives CASRRTGVNYNEQFF.

This chain links TRBV12-5 with TRBJ2-1, with 7 bases fitting TRBD2. J was trimmed by 5 bases and V by 2 bases; bases with no gene match: 3. This CDR3 contains 14 residues. Germline lookup yields CDR1 LGHNT and CDR2 FRNRAP. CDR3 region: CASGLREAHNEQFF. CDR3 nucleotide sequence: TGTGCTAGTGGTTTGCGGGAGGCCCACAATGAGCAGTTCTTC.

This chain links TRBV9 with TRBJ2-1; 7 bases align to TRBD1. The CDR3 totals 17 residues. V lost 4 bases, J lost 4 bases, and 14 bases stayed unmatched. Germline CDR1 reads SGDLS; CDR2 reads YYNGEE. The CDR3 is CASSSLLYRGFYNEQFF. The CDR3 DNA sequence: TGTGCCAGCAGCTCCCTCCTCTACAGGGGCTTTTACAATGAGCAGTTCTTC.